This T cell receptor (beta chain) originates from a study of T-cell memory formation after mild COVID-19. Study results and limitations: Among CD4+ contracting clones, most were CM and EM, and CD8+ ones EMRA.

It was 5'RACE with constant-segment primers that produced the TCR alpha and TCR beta cDNA libraries, which carried sample barcodes and UMIs. TCRdb used MiXCR to reprocess the 5' RACE reads, holding one entry per CDR3 protein. The repertoire holds about 430,000 distinct CDR3 sequences, with 20% to 25% as singletons. The CDR3 sequence is 12 residues long. Germline CDR1 and CDR2: SGDLS and YYNGEE. Trimming removed 0 bases from V and 7 bases from J, with 7 bases in between. Turning to this clonotype: Its target is not known.

The source material was PBMCs or a T cell subset sorted from them (not recorded which). This TCR came from an adult woman who had mild COVID-19 (a few samples of this study predate the infection). Cell type and time point are not known. The genes are TRBV9 and TRBJ1-1; D is uncertain. The CDR3 spells CASSVGPIEAFF. The DNA of the CDR3 is TGTGCCAGCAGCGTAGGACCGATTGAAGCTTTCTTT.